A single sample is the source of the 25 T cell receptor beta chains below, sequenced in a study of identical twins. TCRdb reprocessed the 5' RACE reads with MiXCR, giving one entry per CDR3 protein. The data contain under 900,000 distinct CDR3 sequences, about 12% of them singletons. These same data were also listed under a study on yellow fever vaccine responses in identical twins.

The sequenced sample was PBMCs. The receptors originated from a woman aged 18-29 years in good health.

This clonotype was seen a handful of times. CDR3 sequence: CASSLYPTAPGTEAFF. The CDR3 DNA reads as TGTGCCAGCAGCTTATACCCGACCGCACCAGGCACTGAAGCTTTCTTT. The chain employs TRBV7-9 and TRBJ1-1; no clear D gene. CDR1 SEHNR and CDR2 FQNEAQ come from the germline V gene (reference sequence). V was clipped by 2 bases and J by 4 bases, with 17 bases between them. This CDR3 has 16 residues. The variable domain in full, with the rest retrieved from reference TRBV7-9 and TRBJ1-1, is DTGVSQNPRHKITKRGQNVTFRCDPISEHNRLYWYRQTLGQGPEFLTYFQNEAQLEKSRLLSDRFSAERPKGSFSTLEIQRTEQGDSAMYLCASSLYPTAPGTEAFFGQGTRLTVV.

This clonotype was picked up many times. The chain is built from TRBV15 and TRBJ2-5, with a possible D match to TRBD1 (6 bases). The V end was cut by 4 bases, the J end by 1 base, with 22 bases between. This CDR3 is built from 18 residues. Looked up from germline, CDR1 is LNHNV and CDR2 is YYDKDF (reference sequence). The CDR3 nucleotides are TGTGCCACCAGCAAACCTATCACAGGGATTGGGGGCCAAGAGACCCAGTACTTC. Protein product: CATSKPITGIGGQETQYF.

The sample holds a few counts of this clonotype. The rearrangement uses TRBV20-1 and TRBJ2-2; 7 bases match TRBD1. CDR1 and CDR2 from the germline V gene are DFQATT and SNEGSKA (reference sequence). V lost 3 bases, J lost 0 bases, and 4 bases stayed unmatched. The CDR3 covers 15 residues. The DNA of the CDR3 is TGCAGTGCTAGCGTGCAGGGGGCGAACACCGGGGAGCTGTTTTTT. This gives the protein CSASVQGANTGELFF.

This chain links TRBV5-1 with TRBJ2-7, with D perhaps matching TRBD2 (6 bases). V lost 4 bases, J lost 0 bases, and 20 bases lay in between. The length of the CDR3 is 17 residues. Germline CDR1 and CDR2: SGHRS and YFSETQ. The CDR3 DNA is TGCGCCAGCAGCCCCGCACCCTTAGCGGAATACTCCTACGAGCAGTACTTC. It is translated as CASSPAPLAEYSYEQYF.

The rearrangement uses TRBV7-6 and TRBJ2-7; 11 bases are shared with TRBD2. V was clipped by 3 bases and J by 5 bases; unmatched bases: 9. Germline V gene lookup returns CDR1 SGHVS and CDR2 FNYEAQ. The CDR3 runs 16 residues. The CDR3 DNA is TGTGCCAGCAGCTTGCGGACTAGCGGGTCAGCTGACGAGCAGTACTTC. Protein sequence: CASSLRTSGSADEQYF.

The chain recombines TRBV10-3 with TRBJ1-1; D is perhaps TRBD1 (6 bases). The CDR3 is 15 amino acids. V was clipped by 4 bases and J by 1 base, with 13 bases between them. The germline gives CDR1 ENHRY, CDR2 SYGVKD. CDR3 DNA: TGTGCCATCAGTGGTCAAACAGGGACGAACACTGAAGCTTTCTTT. Amino acids: CAISGQTGTNTEAFF.

The V gene is TRBV6-5, the J gene TRBJ2-2, with D possibly TRBD1 on 6 matching bases. The CDR3 contains 15 residues. Germline V gene sequence: CDR1 MNHEY, CDR2 SVGAGI. V was pared by 2 bases and J by 4 bases, with 11 bases between. The CDR3 region has the DNA TGTGCCAGCAGTTACCTCCGAGGGGGCACCGGGGAGCTGTTTTTT. Encoded protein: CASSYLRGGTGELFF.

This clonotype has a handful of counts. The rearrangement links TRBV5-1 to TRBJ2-1, with D tentatively TRBD2 (6 bases). Germline values: CDR1 SGHRS, CDR2 YFSETQ. The CDR3 consists of 15 residues. Between the trimmed V and J ends, which lost 3 bases and 0 bases, there was a span of 10 bases. The CDR3 spells CASSYRGASYNEQFF. CDR3 DNA sequence: TGCGCCAGCAGCTATCGCGGGGCCTCCTACAATGAGCAGTTCTTC.

This clonotype was counted many times. The V gene is TRBV12-3 or TRBV12-4, the J gene TRBJ2-1; D may be TRBD1 (6 bases). V was clipped by 7 bases and J by 0 bases, with 13 bases between them. This CDR3 has 15 residues. DNA for the CDR3: TGTGCCAGCATTAGACAGGTCGGCTCCTACAATGAGCAGTTCTTC. Its translation is CASIRQVGSYNEQFF.

This clonotype came up a few times. J is TRBJ1-1 and V is TRBV6-5, with D perhaps TRBD1 (6 bases). V was clipped by 10 bases and J by 1 base, with 10 bases between them. The CDR3 totals 12 residues. The germline CDR1 and CDR2 sequences are MNHEY and SVGAGI. DNA of the CDR3: TGTGCCACCCTAGGGGGGAACACTGAAGCTTTCTTT. Translation: CATLGGNTEAFF.

In this sample, this clonotype turned up many times. The V call is TRBV4-1, the J call TRBJ2-2; D is unclear. The CDR3 is made up of 18 amino acids. Germline V gives CDR1 MGHRA, CDR2 YSYEKL. Trimming cost V 0 bases and J 6 bases, with 20 bases left between them. The CDR3 bases are TGCGCCAGCAGCCAAGATCCCTCGTTAGGTAGCATCCCCGGGGAGCTGTTTTTT. This gives the protein CASSQDPSLGSIPGELFF.

This clonotype was counted a few times. The gene calls are TRBV7-6 and TRBJ2-1; 9 nucleotides agree with TRBD2. Trimming removed 3 bases from V and 2 bases from J; junction bases left unmatched: 8. CDR1 is SGHVS, CDR2 FNYEAQ, per germline. The CDR3 totals 17 residues. For the CDR3, the DNA is TGTGCCAGCAGCTTTTTTCACCTAGCGGGGCCCTACAATGAGCAGTTCTTC. Amino acids: CASSFFHLAGPYNEQFF.

This clonotype was counted many times. The CDR3 loop is CASSLGTSPPLEQFF. The DNA of the CDR3 is TGTGCCAGCAGCTTAGGGACTAGCCCGCCTTTGGAGCAGTTCTTC. This chain joins TRBV7-8 and TRBJ2-1; TRBD2 agrees at 8 bases. This CDR3 contains 15 residues. The ends lost 1 base at V and 10 bases at J; junction bases unmatched: 9. Germline lookup yields CDR1 SGHVS and CDR2 FQNEAQ.

This clonotype was detected a few times. This rearrangement joins TRBV5-1 to TRBJ2-2; the D gene is possibly TRBD2 (5 bases). Trimming shortened V by 5 bases and J by 0 bases, and 11 bases separated the two germline ends. The CDR3 has 15 residues. Looked up from germline, CDR1 is SGHRS and CDR2 is YFSETQ. CDR3 sequence (DNA): TGCGCCAGCAGGCCTAGCTCGGCGAACACCGGGGAGCTGTTTTTT. This sequence encodes CASRPSSANTGELFF.

The rearrangement joins TRBV5-1 to TRBJ2-1; a possible D gene is TRBD1 (7 bases). V lost 1 base and J 10 bases, leaving 12 bases between the germline ends. The CDR3 sequence is 13 residues long. Germline loops: CDR1 SGHRS, CDR2 YFSETQ. CDR3 residues: CASSLTGEVEQFF. In DNA, the CDR3 is TGCGCCAGCAGCTTGACAGGGGAGGTCGAGCAGTTCTTC.

J is TRBJ2-1 and V is TRBV7-7; 11 bases line up with TRBD2. The CDR3 covers 17 residues. Germline CDR1 is SSHAT and CDR2 is FNYEAQ (reference sequence). V dropped 1 base and J dropped 5; count of bases not matched to a gene: 7. CDR3 amino acids: CASSLGTSGPNNNEQFF. The DNA of the CDR3 is TGTGCCAGCAGCTTAGGGACTAGCGGGCCGAATAACAATGAGCAGTTCTTC.

This clonotype was seen repeatedly, ten times or more. This chain joins TRBV5-1 and TRBJ2-5, with TRBD1 matching 10 bases. V shed 1 base and J 5 bases; nucleotides not matched to a gene: 2. CDR3 length: 14 residues. Germline V gene sequence: CDR1 SGHRS, CDR2 YFSETQ. The CDR3 protein is CASSLMDRGETQYF. CDR3 DNA sequence: TGCGCCAGCAGCTTGATGGACAGGGGGGAGACCCAGTACTTC. Full variable domain (remainder filled in from reference TRBV5-1 and TRBJ2-5): KAGVTQTPRYLIKTRGQQVTLSCSPISGHRSVSWYQQTPGQGLQFLFEYFSETQRNKGNFPGRFSGRQFSNSRSEMNVSTLELGDSALYLCASSLMDRGETQYFGPGTRLLVL.

This clonotype was observed at least ten times. The genes are TRBV5-1 and TRBJ2-1, with D possibly TRBD1 on 6 matching bases. Trimming cost V 5 bases and J 3 bases, with 12 bases left between them. The CDR3 is 14 residues long. The germline V gene encodes CDR1 SGHRS and CDR2 YFSETQ. The CDR3 nucleotides are TGCGCCAGCAGAAGACAGGATCACTACAATGAGCAGTTCTTC. The encoded protein is CASRRQDHYNEQFF. Variable domain in full (rest from reference TRBV5-1 and TRBJ2-1): KAGVTQTPRYLIKTRGQQVTLSCSPISGHRSVSWYQQTPGQGLQFLFEYFSETQRNKGNFPGRFSGRQFSNSRSEMNVSTLELGDSALYLCASRRQDHYNEQFFGPGTRLTVL.

This chain connects TRBV19 to TRBJ2-3; D not certain. V lost 3 bases, J lost 2 bases, and 6 bases lay in between. Germline CDR1 is LNHDA and CDR2 is SQIVND (reference sequence). The CDR3 totals 13 residues. In DNA, the CDR3 is TGTGCCAGTAGTATTAGCCACACAGATACGCAGTATTTT. Translating gives CASSISHTDTQYF.

Only a few counts were recorded for this clonotype. The chain couples TRBV13 to TRBJ2-2; 8 bases are shared with TRBD2. Germline V lookup: CDR1 PRHDT, CDR2 FYEKMQ (reference sequence). CDR3 size: 17 residues. V trimming: 4 bases; J trimming: 6 bases; junction bases outside the gene matches: 13. The CDR3 nucleotides read TGTGCCAGCAGCTCCACCCGGGGAGCGGGGGCCGCCGGGGAGCTGTTTTTT. Protein product: CASSSTRGAGAAGELFF.

The rearrangement joins TRBV5-1 to TRBJ2-3; 9 bases agree with TRBD2. The CDR3 length is 16 residues. Trimming at V came to 0 bases and at J to 0 bases, leaving 2 bases not matched to a gene. Germline-derived CDR1 and CDR2 are SGHRS and YFSETQ. The CDR3 DNA reads TGCGCCAGCAGCTTGGTAGCGGGAGACAGCACAGATACGCAGTATTTT. Its translation: CASSLVAGDSTDTQYF. Using reference TRBV5-1 and TRBJ2-3 for the parts outside the CDR3, the full variable domain is KAGVTQTPRYLIKTRGQQVTLSCSPISGHRSVSWYQQTPGQGLQFLFEYFSETQRNKGNFPGRFSGRQFSNSRSEMNVSTLELGDSALYLCASSLVAGDSTDTQYFGPGTRLTVL.

The chain links TRBV10-2 to TRBJ2-3, with D possibly matching TRBD2 (7 bases). This CDR3 is built from 16 residues. Germline loops: CDR1 WSHSY, CDR2 SAAADI. V lost 3 bases and J lost 2, with 15 bases in between. CDR3 loop: CASSEGRGGPTDTQYF. CDR3 DNA: TGCGCCAGCAGTGAAGGGAGGGGGGGCCCCACAGATACGCAGTATTTT.

This clonotype appeared a few times. The chain recombines TRBV5-6 with TRBJ2-1, with 9 bases aligning to TRBD1. V was pared by 6 bases and J by 5 bases, with 12 bases of the junction left unmatched. Germline-derived CDR1 and CDR2 are SGHDT and YYEEEE. This CDR3 is built from 16 residues. The CDR3 nucleotides are TGTGCCAGCAACGTACCGGGACAGGGTATAGACAATGAGCAGTTCTTC. Encoded protein: CASNVPGQGIDNEQFF.

The chain couples TRBV2 to TRBJ1-5; tentative D call: TRBD1 (6 bases). V was pared by 1 base and J by 7 bases, with 14 bases between. Germline CDR1 is SNHLY and CDR2 is FYNNEI. CDR3 length: 15 amino acids. CDR3 loop: CASSEEVRGSQPQHF. The DNA for the CDR3 is TGTGCCAGCAGTGAAGAGGTTAGGGGGAGCCAGCCCCAGCATTTT.

This sequence joins TRBV15 and TRBJ2-1; 11 positions match TRBD2. The V and J ends lost 3 bases and 0 bases, in that order; junction bases with no gene match: 4. CDR3 length: 17 amino acids. Germline CDR1 and CDR2: LNHNV and YYDKDF (reference sequence). The CDR3 reads CATSSRTSGSSYNEQFF. CDR3 DNA sequence: TGTGCCACCAGCAGCCGAACTAGCGGGAGCTCCTACAATGAGCAGTTCTTC.